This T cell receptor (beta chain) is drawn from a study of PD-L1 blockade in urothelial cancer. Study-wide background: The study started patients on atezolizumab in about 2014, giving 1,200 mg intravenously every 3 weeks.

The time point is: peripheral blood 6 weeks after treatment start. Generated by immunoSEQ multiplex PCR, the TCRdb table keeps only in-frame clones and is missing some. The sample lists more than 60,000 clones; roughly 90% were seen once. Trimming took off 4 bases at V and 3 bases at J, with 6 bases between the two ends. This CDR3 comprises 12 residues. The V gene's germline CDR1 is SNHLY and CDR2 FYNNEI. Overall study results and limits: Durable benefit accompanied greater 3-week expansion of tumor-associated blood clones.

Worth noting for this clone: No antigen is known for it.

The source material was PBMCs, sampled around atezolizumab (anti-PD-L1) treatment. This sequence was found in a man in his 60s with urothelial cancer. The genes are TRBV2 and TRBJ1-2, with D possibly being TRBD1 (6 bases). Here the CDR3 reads CASSGTDYGYTF. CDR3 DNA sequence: TGTGCCAGCAGTGGGACAGACTATGGCTACACCTTC.